This TCR beta chain was observed in a study of blood T cell repertoires in COVID-19. For the study at large: Material from acute and convalescent COVID-19 was sourced from the United States, Italy and Spain. T cells, B-cell-depleted T cells, or PBMCs supplied cDNA or gDNA.

Data came from immunoSEQ multiplex PCR; TCRdb stores just in-frame clones and leaves some out. Among approximately 250,000 clones listed, approximately 89% were seen once. The participants were between roughly 18 and 100 years old and came from about two dozen US areas. Self-reported history from a screening survey and questionnaire set each donor's cohort. The V gene's germline CDR1 is SGDLS and CDR2 YYNGEE. J lost 4 bases, V lost 3 bases, and 13 bases had no gene match. This CDR3 has 18 amino acids. Source material: PBMCs or T cells enriched from blood (not recorded which). V is TRBV9 and J is TRBJ1-3, with 10 bases that match TRBD1. This clonotype originated in a woman between 35 and 50 years old with acute COVID-19. The CDR3 bases are TGTGCCAGCAGCGCACCAACCGCCGGGACAGGGGACGGAAACACCATATATTTT. Its translation: CASSAPTAGTGDGNTIYF.